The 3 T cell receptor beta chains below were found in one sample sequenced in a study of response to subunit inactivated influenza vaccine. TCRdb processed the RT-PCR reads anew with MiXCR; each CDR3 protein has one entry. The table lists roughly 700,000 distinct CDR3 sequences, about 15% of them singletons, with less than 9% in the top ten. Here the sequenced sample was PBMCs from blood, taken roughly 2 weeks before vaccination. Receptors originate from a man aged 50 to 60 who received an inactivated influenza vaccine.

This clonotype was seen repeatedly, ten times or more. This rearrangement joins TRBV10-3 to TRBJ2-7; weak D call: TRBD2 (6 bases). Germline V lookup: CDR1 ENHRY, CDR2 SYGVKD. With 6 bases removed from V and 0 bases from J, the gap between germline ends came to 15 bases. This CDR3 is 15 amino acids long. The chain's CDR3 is CAISGDFTSSYEQYF. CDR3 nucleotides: TGTGCCATCAGCGGGGACTTCACAAGCTCCTACGAGCAGTACTTC.

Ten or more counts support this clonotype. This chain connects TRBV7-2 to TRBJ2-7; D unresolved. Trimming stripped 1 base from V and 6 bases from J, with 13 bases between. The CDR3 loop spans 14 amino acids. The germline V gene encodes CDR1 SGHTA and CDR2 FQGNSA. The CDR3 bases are TGTGCCAGCAGCTTAGGTTCTGGAGCCGTCGAGCAGTACTTC. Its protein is CASSLGSGAVEQYF.

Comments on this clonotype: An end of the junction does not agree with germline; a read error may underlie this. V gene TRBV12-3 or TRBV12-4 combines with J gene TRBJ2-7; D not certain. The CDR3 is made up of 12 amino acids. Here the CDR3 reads CASSWASNEQYF. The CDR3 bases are TGTGCCAGCAGTTGGGCCTCCAACGAGCAGTACTTC.